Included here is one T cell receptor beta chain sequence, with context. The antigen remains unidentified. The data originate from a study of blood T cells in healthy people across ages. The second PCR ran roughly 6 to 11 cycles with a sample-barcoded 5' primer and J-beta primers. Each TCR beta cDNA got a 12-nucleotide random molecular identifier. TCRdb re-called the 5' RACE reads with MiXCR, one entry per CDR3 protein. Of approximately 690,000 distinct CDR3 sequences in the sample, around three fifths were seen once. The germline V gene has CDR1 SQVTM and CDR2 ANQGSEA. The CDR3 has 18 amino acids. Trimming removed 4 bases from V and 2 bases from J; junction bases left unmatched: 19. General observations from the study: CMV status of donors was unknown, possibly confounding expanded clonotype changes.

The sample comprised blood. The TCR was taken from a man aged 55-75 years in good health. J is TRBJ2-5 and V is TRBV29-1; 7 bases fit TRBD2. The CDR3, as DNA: TGCAGCGTTGCTTTGCGGGGTGGGCAACACGGGGGGCAAGAGACCCAGTACTTC. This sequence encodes CSVALRGGQHGGQETQYF.